What follows are 24 T cell receptor beta chains derived from one specimen sequenced in a study of blood T cell repertoires in COVID-19 (dated by TCRdb to about 2020). Library generation was performed with the immunoSEQ multiplex PCR assay. The source is immuneACCESS, and TCRdb retained only in-frame sequences with V and J called. Part of the clones is not carried over; for the studies checked, unresolved V genes explain less than half of this, and the remainder is unexplained. The sample profile shows fewer than 300,000 clones; around 87% of them were found once. The ten largest clones take up about 1.6% of the sample. Input material: peripheral blood. Receptors were obtained from a woman aged 40-49 years who had recovered from COVID-19.

The chain recombines TRBV2 with TRBJ1-1; D is ambiguous. V was cut by 6 bases and J by 0 bases, with 8 bases left in between. Germline lookup yields CDR1 SNHLY and CDR2 FYNNEI. This CDR3 is built from 13 residues. The CDR3 is CASRQTLNTEAFF. As DNA, the CDR3 is TGTGCCAGCAGACAAACCTTGAACACTGAAGCTTTCTTT.

This chain connects TRBV2 to TRBJ2-7, with D perhaps matching TRBD1 (5 bases). V lost 4 bases to trimming and J lost 3 bases, with 10 bases between them. The CDR3 spans 13 residues. Germline CDR1 reads SNHLY; CDR2 reads FYNNEI. CDR3: CASSVLQVYEQYF. The DNA for the CDR3 is TGTGCCAGCAGTGTGTTACAGGTCTACGAGCAGTACTTC.

This rearrangement joins TRBV18 to TRBJ2-5; 9 bases line up with TRBD2. Per germline, CDR1 KGHSH and CDR2 LQKENI. The CDR3 has 14 residues. V lost 3 bases to trimming and J lost 3 bases; unmatched junction nucleotides: 2. The CDR3 sequence is CASSPGLAEETQYF. CDR3 DNA: TGTGCCAGCTCACCGGGACTAGCTGAAGAGACCCAGTACTTC.

V gene TRBV4-3 combines with J gene TRBJ1-6; 11 nucleotides agree with TRBD1. The germline gives CDR1 LGHNA, CDR2 YSLEER. V dropped 4 bases and J dropped 9; count of bases not matched to a gene: 5. This CDR3 comprises 15 residues. The CDR3 protein is CASSPRTGGLSPLHF. CDR3 sequence (DNA): TGCGCCAGCAGCCCGCGGACAGGGGGCCTTTCACCCCTCCACTTT.

This chain joins TRBV5-5 and TRBJ2-5; 9 positions match TRBD1. The CDR3 is made up of 15 amino acids. V dropped 2 bases and J dropped 0; count of bases not matched to a gene: 2. In germline, CDR1 is SGHKS, CDR2 YYEKEE (reference sequence). The CDR3: CASSFGQGYQETQYF. The CDR3 DNA is TGTGCCAGCAGCTTTGGACAGGGGTACCAAGAGACCCAGTACTTC.

The chain employs TRBV6-5 and TRBJ2-2, with no clear D. Trimming removed 7 bases at V and 3 bases at J, with 9 bases between. From germline, CDR1 is MNHEY and CDR2 SVGAGI. The CDR3 length is 13 residues. In DNA, the CDR3 is TGTGCCAGCACTCCCCGGTACACCGGGGAGCTGTTTTTT. Encoded protein: CASTPRYTGELFF.

This clone was seen a single time. V gene TRBV10-2 combines with J gene TRBJ1-2, with a possible D match to TRBD1 (5 bases). The germline V and J ends were trimmed by 10 bases and 1 base, with 25 bases remaining between them. The CDR3 spans 17 residues. Germline V lookup: CDR1 WSHSY, CDR2 SAAADI. CDR3 sequence reads: CAIPDAGGDLFNYGYTF. The CDR3 region has the DNA TGCGCCATTCCGGACGCCGGGGGGGACCTTTTTAACTATGGCTACACCTTC.

DNA for the CDR3: TGTGCCAGCAGCAAAGGGACACCGGTCCAAGAGACCCAGTACTTC. Encoded protein: CASSKGTPVQETQYF. V is TRBV7-9 and J is TRBJ2-5, with a weak D call TRBD1 (6 bases). The CDR3 sequence is 15 residues long. Germline V gene data show CDR1 as SEHNR and CDR2 as FQNEAQ (reference sequence). V lost 5 bases to trimming and J lost 1 base, with 14 bases between them.

The rearrangement joins TRBV6-6 to TRBJ1-3; possibly TRBD1 for D (5 bases). The ends were cut back, 7 bases at V and 3 bases at J, with 13 bases in the middle. Per germline, CDR1 MNHNY and CDR2 SVGAGI (reference sequence). The CDR3 spans 14 residues. This CDR3 reads CASTSGALGNTIYF. The CDR3 DNA reads TGTGCCAGCACGAGCGGGGCCCTTGGAAACACCATATATTTT.

This rearrangement joins TRBV5-8 to TRBJ2-3; 8 nucleotides match TRBD2. The CDR3 extends over 15 amino acids. The V and J ends lost 6 bases and 4 bases, in that order; junction bases with no gene match: 10. Germline CDR1 reads SGHTS; CDR2 reads YDEGEE. CDR3 loop: CASTDLAGPADTQYF. Written as DNA, the CDR3 is TGTGCCAGCACCGACTTAGCGGGGCCAGCAGATACGCAGTATTTT.

The chain is built from TRBV11-2 and TRBJ2-1; D is unclear. The CDR3 totals 14 residues. The germline V gene has CDR1 SGHAT and CDR2 FQNNGV. V lost 4 bases and J 4 bases, leaving 11 bases between the germline ends. The CDR3 spells CASSSLRLYNEQFF. CDR3 in DNA: TGTGCCAGCAGCTCCCTACGGTTGTACAATGAGCAGTTCTTC.

The J gene is TRBJ2-4, the V gene TRBV5-1; D might be TRBD2 (6 bases). The V gene's germline CDR1 is SGHRS and CDR2 YFSETQ. CDR3 length equals 15 residues. The V gene lost 3 bases and the J gene lost 0 bases, with 10 bases spanning the gap. The CDR3: CASSSGDVAKNIQYF. As DNA, the CDR3 is TGCGCCAGCAGCTCGGGGGACGTAGCCAAAAACATTCAGTACTTC.

The table lists this clone with a count of one. The chain recombines TRBV5-1 with TRBJ1-4; D unresolved. Looked up from germline, CDR1 is SGHRS and CDR2 is YFSETQ. Trimming removed 0 bases at V and 7 bases at J, with 10 bases between. The CDR3 covers 14 residues. Here the CDR3 reads CASSLGKEAEKLFF. The CDR3 region has the DNA TGCGCCAGCAGCTTGGGCAAAGAGGCTGAAAAACTGTTTTTT.

The chain carries TRBV5-1 and TRBJ1-1, with D perhaps TRBD1 (6 bases). Per germline, CDR1 SGHRS and CDR2 YFSETQ. Trimming stripped 0 bases from V and 1 base from J, with 10 bases between. The CDR3 contains 15 residues. DNA for the CDR3: TGCGCCAGCAGCTTGGTGGCCAGGGGGAACACTGAAGCTTTCTTT. It encodes CASSLVARGNTEAFF.

The CDR3 loop reads CASSFWGGLGEQYF. CDR3 nucleotide sequence: TGTGCCAGCAGTTTTTGGGGGGGGCTTGGCGAGCAGTACTTC. The V gene is TRBV27, the J gene TRBJ2-7; weak D call: TRBD2 (7 bases). This CDR3 region has 14 residues. V was shortened by 3 bases and J by 6 bases, with 15 bases between the two germline ends. The germline CDR1 and CDR2 sequences are MNHEY and SMNVEV (reference sequence).

The rearrangement uses TRBV30 and TRBJ1-2; 10 positions match TRBD1. Germline CDR1 reads GTSNPN; CDR2 reads SVGIG (reference sequence). The CDR3 covers 14 residues. The ends lost 2 bases at V and 8 bases at J; junction bases unmatched: 8. The CDR3 reads CAWSTTTGGWGYTF. DNA of the CDR3: TGTGCCTGGAGTACTACGACAGGGGGCTGGGGCTACACCTTC. The complete variable domain, with remaining parts taken from reference TRBV30 and TRBJ1-2, reads SQTIHQWPATLVQPVGSPLSLECTVEGTSNPNLYWYRQAAGRGLQLLFYSVGIGQISSEVPQNLSASRPQDRQFILSSKKLLLSDSGFYLCAWSTTTGGWGYTFGSGTRLTVV.

The gene calls are TRBV2 and TRBJ2-1, with unresolved D. The CDR3 runs to 13 residues. V lost 4 bases, J lost 4 bases, and 8 bases lay in between. Germline CDR1 reads SNHLY; CDR2 reads FYNNEI. The CDR3 loop reads CASSVAEYNEQFF. As DNA, the CDR3 is TGTGCCAGCAGTGTCGCAGAATACAATGAGCAGTTCTTC.

The chain couples TRBV6-5 to TRBJ2-7; 9 bases are a match to TRBD1. Germline CDR1 and CDR2: MNHEY and SVGAGI. Trimming cost V 2 bases and J 6 bases; bases outside gene matches: 5. The CDR3 is made up of 14 amino acids. The CDR3 loop is CASSYGTGNLEQYF. The DNA for the CDR3 is TGTGCCAGCAGTTACGGGACAGGGAACCTCGAGCAGTACTTC.

The rearrangement uses TRBV30 and TRBJ1-1; no firm D call. The V and J ends lost 2 bases and 4 bases respectively, with 5 bases between them. Germline V gene data show CDR1 as GTSNPN and CDR2 as SVGIG (reference sequence). The CDR3 contains 11 residues. The CDR3 here is CAWSTSTEAFF. The CDR3 coding sequence is TGTGCCTGGAGTACGAGCACTGAAGCTTTCTTT.

A few counts support this clone. DNA for the CDR3: TGCGCCAGCAGCCACTTAGAACAGATGAACACTGAAGCTTTCTTT. This gives the protein CASSHLEQMNTEAFF. The V call is TRBV4-1, the J call TRBJ1-1; D remains ambiguous. Germline V gives CDR1 MGHRA, CDR2 YSYEKL. Trimming took 3 bases from V and 0 from J, leaving 11 bases between them. The length of the CDR3 is 15 residues.

This chain joins TRBV10-3 and TRBJ1-2; no definite D call. This CDR3 has 16 residues. Germline-derived CDR1 and CDR2 are ENHRY and SYGVKD. The germline V and J ends were trimmed by 0 bases and 4 bases, with 15 bases remaining between them. The CDR3: CAISESPLRRGYGYTF. The CDR3 DNA sequence: TGTGCCATCAGTGAGTCGCCCCTACGGCGGGGCTATGGCTACACCTTC.

This chain joins TRBV14 and TRBJ2-1, with D uncertain. Germline CDR1 is SGHDN and CDR2 is FVKESK. V shed 4 bases and J shed 0 bases, with 10 bases lying between them. The CDR3 is 15 amino acids. The CDR3 region has the DNA TGTGCCAGCAGCCGAGAGATGAGCTCCTACAATGAGCAGTTCTTC. It codes for CASSREMSSYNEQFF.

As to this clone: Other DNA sequences in the same sample also yield this CDR3. This rearrangement joins TRBV5-1 to TRBJ2-7; maybe TRBD2 (6 bases). Germline CDR1 and CDR2: SGHRS and YFSETQ. This CDR3 has 15 amino acids. V dropped 0 bases and J dropped 1 base, with 11 bases sitting between them. CDR3 residues: CASSLGGSGSYEQYF. The CDR3, as DNA: TGCGCCAGCAGCTTGGGGGGTAGCGGATCCTACGAGCAGTACTTC.

Written as DNA, the CDR3 is TGTGCCAGCAGCCCTCTATGGGGAGAGAAGGCTTTCTTT. This translates into CASSPLWGEKAFF. This chain joins TRBV7-2 and TRBJ1-1; D is unclear. V was clipped by 5 bases and J by 11 bases, with 18 bases between them. The germline CDR1 and CDR2 sequences are SGHTA and FQGNSA. The CDR3 is 13 residues long.